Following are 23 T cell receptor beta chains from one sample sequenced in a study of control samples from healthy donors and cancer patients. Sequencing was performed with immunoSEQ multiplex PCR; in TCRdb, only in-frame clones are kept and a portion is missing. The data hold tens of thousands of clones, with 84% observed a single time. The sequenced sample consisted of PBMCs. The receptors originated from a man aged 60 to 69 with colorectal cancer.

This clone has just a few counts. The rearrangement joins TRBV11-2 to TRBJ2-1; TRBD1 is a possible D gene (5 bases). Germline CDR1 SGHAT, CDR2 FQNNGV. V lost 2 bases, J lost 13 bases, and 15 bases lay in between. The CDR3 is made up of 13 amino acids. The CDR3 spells CASSLPTQTVQFF. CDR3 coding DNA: TGTGCCAGCAGCTTACCCACCCAGACAGTACAGTTCTTC.

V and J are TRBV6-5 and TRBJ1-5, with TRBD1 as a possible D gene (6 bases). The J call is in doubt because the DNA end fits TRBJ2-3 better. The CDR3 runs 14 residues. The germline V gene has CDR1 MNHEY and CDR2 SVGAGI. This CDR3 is CASTEIQGNQPQYF. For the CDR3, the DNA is TGTGCCAGCACCGAAATCCAGGGGAATCAGCCCCAGTATTTT.

The DNA for the CDR3 is TGCGCCAGCAGCCAAGACTTCACAGATACGCAGTATTTT. Residues: CASSQDFTDTQYF. The gene calls are TRBV4-3 and TRBJ2-3; D not certain. Germline V gives CDR1 LGHNA, CDR2 YSLEER. Between the trimmed V and J ends, which lost 0 bases and 2 bases, there was a span of 3 bases. CDR3 size: 13 residues.

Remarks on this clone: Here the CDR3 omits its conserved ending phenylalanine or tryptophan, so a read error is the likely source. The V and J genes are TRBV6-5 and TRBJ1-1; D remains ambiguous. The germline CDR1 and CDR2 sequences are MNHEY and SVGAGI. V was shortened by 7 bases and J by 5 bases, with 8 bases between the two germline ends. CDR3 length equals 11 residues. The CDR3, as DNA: TGTGCCAGCATCGGAAAAACTGAAGCTTTCCTT. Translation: CASIGKTEAFL.

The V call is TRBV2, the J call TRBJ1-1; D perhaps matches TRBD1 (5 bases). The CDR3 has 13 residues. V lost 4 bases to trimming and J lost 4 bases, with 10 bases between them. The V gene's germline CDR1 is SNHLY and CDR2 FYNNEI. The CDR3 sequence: CASSVGEGTEAFF. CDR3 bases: TGTGCCAGCAGTGTAGGGGAGGGCACTGAAGCTTTCTTT.

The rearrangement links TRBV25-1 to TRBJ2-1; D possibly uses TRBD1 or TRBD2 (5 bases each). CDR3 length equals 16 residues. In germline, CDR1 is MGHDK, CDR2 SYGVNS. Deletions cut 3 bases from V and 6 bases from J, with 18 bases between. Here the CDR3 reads CASSDSGQGWGNEQFF. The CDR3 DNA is TGTGCCAGCAGTGACTCGGGGCAGGGATGGGGCAATGAGCAGTTCTTC.

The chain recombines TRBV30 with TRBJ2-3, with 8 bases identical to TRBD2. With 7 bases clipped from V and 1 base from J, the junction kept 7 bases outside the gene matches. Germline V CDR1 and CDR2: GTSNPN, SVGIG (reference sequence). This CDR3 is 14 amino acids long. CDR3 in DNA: TGTGCCTCTACTAGCGGAGGCGGCACAGATACGCAGTATTTT. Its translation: CASTSGGGTDTQYF.

The CDR3 loop is CASSETGATEAFF. The CDR3 nucleotides are TGTGCCAGCAGCGAGACAGGGGCCACTGAAGCTTTCTTT. The V and J genes are TRBV11-3 and TRBJ1-1, with 8 bases aligning to TRBD1. Germline CDR1 reads SGHNT; CDR2 reads YENEEA. The ends lost 5 bases at V and 4 bases at J; junction bases unmatched: 3. CDR3 length: 13 residues. Based on the CDR3 plus reference TRBV11-3 and TRBJ1-1, the full variable domain is EAGVVQSPRYKIIEKKQPVAFWCNPISGHNTLYWYLQNLGQGPELLIRYENEEAVDDSQLPKDRFSAERLKGVDSTLKIQPAELGDSAVYLCASSETGATEAFFGQGTRLTVV.

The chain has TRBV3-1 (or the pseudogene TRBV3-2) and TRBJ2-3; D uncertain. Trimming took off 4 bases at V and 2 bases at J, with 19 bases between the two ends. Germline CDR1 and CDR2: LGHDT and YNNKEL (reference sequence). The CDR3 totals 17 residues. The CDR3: CASSPFQSPPYTDTQYF. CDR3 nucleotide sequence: TGTGCCAGCAGCCCTTTTCAGTCCCCGCCCTACACAGATACGCAGTATTTT.

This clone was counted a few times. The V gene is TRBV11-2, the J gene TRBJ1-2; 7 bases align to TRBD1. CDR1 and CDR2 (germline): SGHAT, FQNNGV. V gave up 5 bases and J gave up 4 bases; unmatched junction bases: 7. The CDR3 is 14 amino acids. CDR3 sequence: CASSIEGAGYGYTF. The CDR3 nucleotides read TGTGCCAGCAGCATCGAGGGGGCTGGCTATGGCTACACCTTC.

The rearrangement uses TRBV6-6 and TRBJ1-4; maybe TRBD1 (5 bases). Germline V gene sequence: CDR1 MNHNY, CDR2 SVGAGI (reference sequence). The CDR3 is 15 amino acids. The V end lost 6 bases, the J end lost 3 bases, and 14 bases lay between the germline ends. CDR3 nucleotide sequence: TGTGCCAGCAGCCTGGGGGGGGTGGCTAATGAAAAACTGTTTTTT. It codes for CASSLGGVANEKLFF.

The CDR3: CASSLGDRAYGYTF. The CDR3, as DNA: TGCGCCAGCAGCTTGGGGGACAGGGCCTATGGCTACACCTTC. The chain links TRBV5-1 to TRBJ1-2, with TRBD1 matching over 9 bases. Per the germline V gene, CDR1 is SGHRS and CDR2 is YFSETQ. The CDR3 has 14 residues. V shed 0 bases, J shed 4 bases, and the junction held 1 base outside the gene matches.

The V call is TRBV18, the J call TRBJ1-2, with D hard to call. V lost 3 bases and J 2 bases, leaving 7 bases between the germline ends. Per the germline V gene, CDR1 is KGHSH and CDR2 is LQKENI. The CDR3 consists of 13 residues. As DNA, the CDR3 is TGTGCCAGCTCACCCCCCGGAAACTATGGCTACACCTTC. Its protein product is CASSPPGNYGYTF. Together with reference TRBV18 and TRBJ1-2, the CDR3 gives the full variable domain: NAGVMQNPRHLVRRRGQEARLRCSPMKGHSHVYWYRQLPEEGLKFMVYLQKENIIDESGMPKERFSAEFPKEGPSILRIQQVVRGDSAAYFCASSPPGNYGYTFGSGTRLTVV.

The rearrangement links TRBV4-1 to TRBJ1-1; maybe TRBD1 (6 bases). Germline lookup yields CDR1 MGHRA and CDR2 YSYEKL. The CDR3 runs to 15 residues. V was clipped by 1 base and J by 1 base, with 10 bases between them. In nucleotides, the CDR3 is TGCGCCAGCAGCCAAGGACAGGCCTCGAACACTGAAGCTTTCTTT. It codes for CASSQGQASNTEAFF.

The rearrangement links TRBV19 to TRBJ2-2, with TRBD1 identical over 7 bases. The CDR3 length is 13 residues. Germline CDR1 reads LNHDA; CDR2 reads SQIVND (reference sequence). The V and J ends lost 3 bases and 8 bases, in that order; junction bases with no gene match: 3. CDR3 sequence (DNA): TGTGCCAGTAGTATTAGGGGGCCTGGGGAGCTGTTTTTT. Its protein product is CASSIRGPGELFF. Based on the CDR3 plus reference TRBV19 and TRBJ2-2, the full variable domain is DGGITQSPKYLFRKEGQNVTLSCEQNLNHDAMYWYRQDPGQGLRLIYYSQIVNDFQKGDIAEGYSVSREKKESFPLTVTSAQKNPTAFYLCASSIRGPGELFFGEGSRLTVL.

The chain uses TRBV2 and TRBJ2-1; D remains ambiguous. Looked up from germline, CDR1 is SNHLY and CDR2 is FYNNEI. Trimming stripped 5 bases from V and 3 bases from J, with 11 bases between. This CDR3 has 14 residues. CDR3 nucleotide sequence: TGTGCCAGCAGTTACACCCAGAGCTACAATGAGCAGTTCTTC. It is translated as CASSYTQSYNEQFF.

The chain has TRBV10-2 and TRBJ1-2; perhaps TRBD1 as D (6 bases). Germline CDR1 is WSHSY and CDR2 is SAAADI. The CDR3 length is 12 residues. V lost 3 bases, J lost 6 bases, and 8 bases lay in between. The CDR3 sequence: CASSDWDNGYTF. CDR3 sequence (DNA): TGCGCCAGCAGTGACTGGGACAATGGCTACACCTTC.

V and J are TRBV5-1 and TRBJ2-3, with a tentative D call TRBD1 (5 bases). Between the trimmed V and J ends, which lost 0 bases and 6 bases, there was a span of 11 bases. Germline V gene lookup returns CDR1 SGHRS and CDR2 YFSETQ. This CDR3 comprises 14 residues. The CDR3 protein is CASSLEGVMDTQYF. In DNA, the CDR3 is TGCGCCAGCAGCTTGGAAGGGGTTATGGATACGCAGTATTTT.

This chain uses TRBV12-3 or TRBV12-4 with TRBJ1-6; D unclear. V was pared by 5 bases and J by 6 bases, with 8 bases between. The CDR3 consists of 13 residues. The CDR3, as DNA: TGTGCCAGCAGTCCCAGTAGTAATTCACCCCTCCACTTT. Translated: CASSPSSNSPLHF.

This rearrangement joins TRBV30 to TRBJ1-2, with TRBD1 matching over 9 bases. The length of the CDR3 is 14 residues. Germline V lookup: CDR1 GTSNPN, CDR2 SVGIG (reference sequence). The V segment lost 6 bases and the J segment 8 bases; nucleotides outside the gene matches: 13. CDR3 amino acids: CACLKDRGIEGYTF. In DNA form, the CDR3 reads TGTGCCTGCCTCAAGGACAGGGGAATTGAGGGCTACACCTTC.

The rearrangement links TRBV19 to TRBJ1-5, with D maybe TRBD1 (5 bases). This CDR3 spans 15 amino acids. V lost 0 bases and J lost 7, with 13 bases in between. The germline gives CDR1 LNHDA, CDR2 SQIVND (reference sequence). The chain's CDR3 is CASSIDHWGAQPQHF. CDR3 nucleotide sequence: TGTGCCAGTAGTATAGATCACTGGGGCGCACAGCCCCAGCATTTT.

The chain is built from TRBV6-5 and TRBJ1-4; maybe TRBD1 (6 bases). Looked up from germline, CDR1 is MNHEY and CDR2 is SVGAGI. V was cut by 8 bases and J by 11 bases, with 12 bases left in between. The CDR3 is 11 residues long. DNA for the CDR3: TGTGCCAGCCAGGACAGCCCGAAACTGTTTTTT. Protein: CASQDSPKLFF.

CDR3 residues: CATRGLNTEAFF. The CDR3 coding sequence is TGTGCCACCAGGGGCCTGAACACTGAAGCTTTCTTT. The chain carries TRBV24-1 and TRBJ1-1; D call uncertain. Germline V lookup: CDR1 KGHDR, CDR2 SFDVKD. This CDR3 has 12 residues. Trimming cost V 7 bases and J 0 bases, with 5 bases left between them.